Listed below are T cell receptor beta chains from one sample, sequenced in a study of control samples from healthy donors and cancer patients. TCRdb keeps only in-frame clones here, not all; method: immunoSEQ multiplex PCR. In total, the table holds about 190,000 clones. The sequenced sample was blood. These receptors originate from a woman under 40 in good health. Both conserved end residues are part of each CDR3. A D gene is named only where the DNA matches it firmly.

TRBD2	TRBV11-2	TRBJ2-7	CASSLVGLAGGPFDEQYF	TGTGCCAGCAGCTTAGTGGGACTAGCGGGGGGACCCTTCGACGAGCAGTACTTC
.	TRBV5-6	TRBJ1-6	CASSLISGGPNSPLHF	TGTGCCAGCAGCCTGATCTCGGGAGGCCCTAATTCACCCCTCCACTTT
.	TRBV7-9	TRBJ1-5	CASRSGENQPQHF	TGTGCCAGCAGGTCAGGGGAGAATCAGCCCCAGCATTTT
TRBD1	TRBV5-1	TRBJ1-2	CASSGGTGNGYTF	TGCGCCAGCAGCGGCGGGACAGGGAATGGCTACACCTTC
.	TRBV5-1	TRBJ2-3	CASSPRALSTDTQYF	TGCGCCAGCAGCCCGAGGGCACTCAGCACAGATACGCAGTATTTT
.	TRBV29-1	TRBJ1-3	CSAVGFDRLGNTIYF	TGCAGCGCTGTGGGGTTCGACAGGCTTGGAAACACCATATATTTT
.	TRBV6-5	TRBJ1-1	CASSYGRGGPPF	TGTGCCAGCAGTTACGGTCGCGGAGGACCACCTTTT
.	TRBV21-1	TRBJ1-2	CASRKDRVNYGYTF	TGTGCCAGCAGAAAGGACAGGGTAAACTATGGCTACACCTTC
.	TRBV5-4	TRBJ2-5	CASSSPRSAGETQYF	TGTGCCAGCAGCTCCCCAAGGAGCGCGGGAGAGACCCAGTACTTC
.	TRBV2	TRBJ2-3	CASSEMASSLPDTQYF	TGTGCCAGCAGTGAAATGGCCTCCTCCTTACCAGATACGCAGTATTTT
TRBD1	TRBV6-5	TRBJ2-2	CASRAFRGFGELFF	TGTGCCAGCAGGGCATTCAGGGGGTTTGGGGAGCTGTTTTTT
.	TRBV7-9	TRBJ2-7	CASSLEWNEQYF	TGTGCCAGCAGCTTAGAGTGGAACGAGCAGTACTTC
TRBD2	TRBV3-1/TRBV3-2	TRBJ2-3	CASSQGSGGASTDTQYF	TGTGCCAGCAGCCAAGGTAGCGGGGGGGCTAGCACAGATACGCAGTATTTT
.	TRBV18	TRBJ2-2	CASSPSLTRGTGELFF	TGTGCCAGCTCACCATCGCTCACGAGGGGGACCGGGGAGCTGTTTTTT
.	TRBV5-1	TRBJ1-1	CASTGQPNTEAFF	TGCGCCAGTACCGGACAGCCGAACACTGAAGCTTTCTTT
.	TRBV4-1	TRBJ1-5	CASSGLINQPQHF	TGCGCCAGCAGTGGACTGATCAATCAGCCCCAGCATTTT
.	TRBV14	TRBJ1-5	CASSPPGSNQPQHF	TGTGCCAGCAGCCCGCCTGGGAGTAATCAGCCCCAGCATTTT
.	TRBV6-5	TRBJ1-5	CASSGGGGGNQPQHF	TGTGCCAGCAGCGGGGGTGGAGGGGGAAATCAGCCCCAGCATTTT
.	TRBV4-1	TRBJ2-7	CASSQDLSRGSYEQYF	TGCGCCAGCAGCCAAGATCTAAGCAGGGGTTCCTACGAGCAGTACTTC
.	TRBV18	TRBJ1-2	CASSPPDRGRENGYTF	TGTGCCAGCTCACCACCAGATCGGGGGCGCGAGAATGGCTACACCTTC
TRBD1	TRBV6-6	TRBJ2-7	CASRTSGGSYEQYF	TGTGCCAGCAGGACCTCAGGGGGCTCCTACGAGCAGTACTTC
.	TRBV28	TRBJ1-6	CASSGPPLHF	TGTGCCAGCAGTGGGCCACCCCTCCACTTT
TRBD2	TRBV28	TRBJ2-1	CASSTGLAGGGPEQFF	TGTGCCAGCAGTACCGGCCTAGCGGGGGGAGGCCCTGAGCAGTTCTTC
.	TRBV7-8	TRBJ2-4	CASSLGPRLAKNIQYF	TGTGCCAGCAGCTTAGGCCCTAGATTAGCCAAAAACATTCAGTACTTC
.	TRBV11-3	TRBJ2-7	CASSFGSGYEQYF	TGTGCCAGCAGCTTCGGATCAGGATACGAGCAGTACTTC
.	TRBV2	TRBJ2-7	CASSSGALSYEQYF	TGTGCCAGCAGCTCAGGGGCCCTCTCCTACGAGCAGTACTTC
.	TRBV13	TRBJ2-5	CASSWGPKGGETQYF	TGTGCCAGCAGCTGGGGACCTAAGGGCGGGGAGACCCAGTACTTC
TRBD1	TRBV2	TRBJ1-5	CASRRRDRHDQPQHF	TGTGCCAGCAGGCGCCGGGACAGGCATGATCAGCCCCAGCATTTT
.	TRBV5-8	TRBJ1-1	CASSLRRLTNTEAFF	TGTGCCAGCAGCTTGAGAAGACTCACGAACACTGAAGCTTTCTTT
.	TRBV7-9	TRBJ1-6	CASSLASGGTYNSPLHF	TGTGCCAGCAGCTTAGCATCGGGAGGCACATATAATTCACCCCTCCACTTT
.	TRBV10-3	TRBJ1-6	CAITRDRSGSPLHF	TGTGCCATCACCCGAGACAGGAGCGGTTCACCCCTCCACTTT
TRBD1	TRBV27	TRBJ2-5	CASSPGQGSLETQYF	TGTGCCAGCAGTCCCGGACAGGGAAGTTTGGAGACCCAGTACTTC
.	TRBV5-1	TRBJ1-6	CASKDLFWSPLHF	TGCGCCAGCAAGGACCTTTTCTGGTCACCCCTCCACTTT
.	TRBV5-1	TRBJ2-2	CASRWGGQRNTGELFF	TGCGCCAGCAGGTGGGGTGGACAGCGGAACACCGGGGAGCTGTTTTTT
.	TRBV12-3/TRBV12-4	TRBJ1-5	CASAGIGQPQHF	TGTGCCAGCGCGGGAATAGGTCAGCCCCAGCATTTT
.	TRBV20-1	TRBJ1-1	CSASFVRGRTYTEAFF	TGCAGTGCTAGTTTTGTTCGGGGCCGTACTTACACTGAAGCTTTCTTT
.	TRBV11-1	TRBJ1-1	CASRGQTGVNTEAFF	TGTGCCAGCCGCGGTCAGACAGGAGTGAACACTGAAGCTTTCTTT
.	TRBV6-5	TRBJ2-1	CASSYRPGPYNEQFF	TGTGCCAGCAGTTACCGGCCCGGCCCCTACAATGAGCAGTTCTTC
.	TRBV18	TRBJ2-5	CASSPDLGAGETQYF	TGTGCCAGCTCACCGGACCTGGGGGCTGGTGAGACCCAGTACTTC
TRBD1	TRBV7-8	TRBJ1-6	CASSLARQGLGSAPLHF	TGTGCCAGCAGCTTAGCAAGACAGGGGCTGGGGTCTGCACCCCTCCACTTT
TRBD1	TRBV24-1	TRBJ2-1	CATSGLPGTGVNEQFF	TGTGCCACCAGTGGTCTTCCCGGGACAGGGGTAAATGAGCAGTTCTTC
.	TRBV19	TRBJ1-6	CASSMLRGSPLHF	TGTGCCAGTAGTATGCTGCGGGGATCACCCCTCCACTTT
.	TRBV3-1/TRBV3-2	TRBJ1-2	CASSQAIRGFYGYTF	TGTGCCAGCAGCCAAGCCATCAGGGGATTCTATGGCTACACCTTC
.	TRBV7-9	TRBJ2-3	CASSLGAPRPDTQYF	TGTGCCAGCAGCTTAGGTGCCCCTAGACCAGATACGCAGTATTTT
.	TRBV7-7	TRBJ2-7	CASSLGETGFYEQYF	TGTGCTAGCAGCTTAGGGGAGACAGGCTTCTACGAGCAGTACTTC
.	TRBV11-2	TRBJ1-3	CASSYSGNTIYF	TGTGCCAGCTCCTACTCTGGAAACACCATATATTTT
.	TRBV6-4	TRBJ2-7	CASSGRGHEQYF	TGTGCCAGCAGTGGCAGGGGCCACGAGCAGTACTTC
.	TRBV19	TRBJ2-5	CASSTQETQYF	TGTGCCAGTAGTACCCAAGAGACCCAGTACTTC